This entry lists 19 T cell receptor beta chains sequenced from one sample in a study of T cells in Graves' hyperthyroidism and ophthalmopathy (dated by TCRdb to between 2018 and 2021). Libraries were made using multiplex PCR. Sequencer: Illumina HiSeq 2000. The TCR beta CDR3 regions were amplified from RNA transcripts. For the first round of RT-PCR on the TCR CDR3, the HTBI primer set was used together with the Qiagen OneStep RT-PCR kit. The public reads were reanalyzed by TCRdb: fastp trimming at Q25, MiXCR alignment, in-frame beta chains only. Each entry merges the rows of one CDR3 protein and shows their most common DNA and genes. This sample has 650,000 to 700,000 distinct CDR3 sequences in its table, and approximately 15% of those were observed once. 15% to 17% of the sample goes to the ten largest clones. The sequenced material came from blood. These receptor sequences come from a man over 45 with Graves' hyperthyroidism.

The rearrangement links TRBV5-5 to TRBJ2-7; D remains unclear. The V end lost 0 bases, the J end lost 6 bases, and 16 bases lay between the germline ends. The CDR3 has 15 residues. CDR1 and CDR2 (germline): SGHKS, YYEKEE (reference sequence). The CDR3 sequence is CASSLDGRTLGEQYF. The CDR3 DNA reads as TGTGCCAGCAGCTTGGATGGCAGAACATTAGGCGAGCAGTACTTC.

Points on this clonotype: This may stem from a read error, because a much larger clone lies one nucleotide away. The chain has TRBV6-1 and TRBJ2-3; no clear D gene. V gave up 7 bases and J gave up 6 bases, with 17 bases separating them. The CDR3 is 14 residues long. Per germline, CDR1 MNHNS and CDR2 SASEGT. The CDR3 here is CASNQGLEYDTQYF. The CDR3 DNA reads TGTGCCAGCAATCAAGGGCTGGAGTACGATACGCAGTATTTT.

This clonotype appeared a few times. The chain links TRBV25-1 to TRBJ1-2; D is ambiguous. The CDR3 is made up of 15 amino acids. Trimming shortened V by 7 bases and J by 0 bases, and 15 bases separated the two germline ends. CDR1 is MGHDK and CDR2 is SYGVNS in the germline V gene. The CDR3 loop reads CASTRSSGTNYGYTF. In DNA form, the CDR3 reads TGTGCCAGCACCAGATCAAGTGGGACTAACTATGGCTACACCTTC.

This clonotype occurred a few times. The chain recombines TRBV5-1 with TRBJ1-1; possibly TRBD1 for D (6 bases). Germline loops: CDR1 SGHRS, CDR2 YFSETQ. The CDR3 runs 15 residues. Between the trimmed V and J ends, which lost 0 bases and 1 base, there was a span of 10 bases. The CDR3 sequence is CASSLDGRGNTEAFF. The CDR3 bases are TGCGCCAGCAGCTTGGACGGCAGGGGGAACACTGAAGCTTTCTTT. The full variable domain, rest sourced from reference TRBV5-1 and TRBJ1-1, is KAGVTQTPRYLIKTRGQQVTLSCSPISGHRSVSWYQQTPGQGLQFLFEYFSETQRNKGNFPGRFSGRQFSNSRSEMNVSTLELGDSALYLCASSLDGRGNTEAFFGQGTRLTVV.

This clonotype has a count of ten or more. The chain joins TRBV2 to TRBJ2-1; 13 bases are shared with TRBD2. The germline V gene encodes CDR1 SNHLY and CDR2 FYNNEI. J lost 4 bases, V lost 6 bases, and 6 bases had no gene match. This CDR3 has 16 amino acids. CDR3 amino acids: CASSPLAGGVYNEQFF. CDR3 nucleotides: TGTGCCAGCAGCCCACTAGCGGGAGGGGTATACAATGAGCAGTTCTTC.

Written as DNA, the CDR3 is TGCGCCAGCAGCATAACACCGACAGGGAGCACTGAAGCTTTCTTT. It is translated as CASSITPTGSTEAFF. This chain uses TRBV5-1 with TRBJ1-1, with 7 bases that match TRBD1. Germline V lookup: CDR1 SGHRS, CDR2 YFSETQ. J was trimmed by 4 bases and V by 4 bases; bases with no gene match: 10. This CDR3 is built from 15 residues. The full variable domain, its missing parts supplied by reference TRBV5-1 and TRBJ1-1, is KAGVTQTPRYLIKTRGQQVTLSCSPISGHRSVSWYQQTPGQGLQFLFEYFSETQRNKGNFPGRFSGRQFSNSRSEMNVSTLELGDSALYLCASSITPTGSTEAFFGQGTRLTVV.

Details on this clonotype: This clone may be a read error of a much larger clone one base away. The chain links TRBV30 to TRBJ2-1, with D perhaps TRBD1 (5 bases). CDR3 length equals 14 residues. CDR1 and CDR2 from the germline V gene are GTSNPN and SVGIG (reference sequence). V dropped 5 bases and J dropped 7 bases, with 18 bases sitting between them. This CDR3 is CAWGSGLSGNEQFF. The DNA of the CDR3 is TGTGCCTGGGGTTCAGGGTTATCAGGGAATGAGCAGTTCTTC.

This chain joins TRBV7-9 and TRBJ1-2; D gene unclear. The V gene's germline CDR1 is SEHNR and CDR2 FQNEAQ (reference sequence). CDR3 length equals 13 residues. V gave up 8 bases and J gave up 5 bases, with 15 bases separating them. The CDR3 spells CASRPIVEYGYTF. The DNA of the CDR3 is TGTGCCAGCCGCCCGATCGTGGAATATGGCTACACCTTC.

J is TRBJ1-5 and V is TRBV19; D is ambiguous. Germline CDR1 and CDR2: LNHDA and SQIVND (reference sequence). There are 15 residues in the CDR3. V shed 4 bases and J shed 1 base, with 11 bases lying between them. The DNA for the CDR3 is TGTGCCAGTAGTACGGACCGCCGGAGCAATCAGCCCCAGCATTTT. Residues: CASSTDRRSNQPQHF. Based on the CDR3 plus reference TRBV19 and TRBJ1-5, the full variable domain is DGGITQSPKYLFRKEGQNVTLSCEQNLNHDAMYWYRQDPGQGLRLIYYSQIVNDFQKGDIAEGYSVSREKKESFPLTVTSAQKNPTAFYLCASSTDRRSNQPQHFGDGTRLSIL.

This clonotype was seen repeatedly, ten times or more. The gene calls are TRBV28 and TRBJ1-2; 7 positions match TRBD1. The CDR3 covers 16 residues. CDR1 and CDR2 (germline): MDHEN, SYDVKM. Trimming took 4 bases from V and 2 from J; bases not matched to a gene: 10. CDR3 DNA sequence: TGTGCCAGCAGTTCCAAGAAGACAGGGACCAACTATGGCTACACCTTC. Its translation: CASSSKKTGTNYGYTF.

This clonotype was observed many times. The rearrangement joins TRBV28 to TRBJ2-7; TRBD2 agrees at 11 bases. Germline CDR1 MDHEN, CDR2 SYDVKM. The junction had 9 bases not matched to a gene; V was cut back by 6 bases and J by 5 bases. The CDR3 has 15 residues. The CDR3 loop is CASSLRLAGNHEQYF. Here the CDR3 DNA reads TGTGCCAGCAGCCTCCGACTAGCGGGAAACCACGAGCAGTACTTC.

This sequence joins TRBV5-1 and TRBJ1-2; D is uncertain. Per germline, CDR1 SGHRS and CDR2 YFSETQ. This CDR3 is built from 16 residues. Trimming shortened V by 0 bases and J by 8 bases, and 20 bases separated the two germline ends. CDR3 bases: TGCGCCAGCAGCTTGGGGACGTCAGAGTTCCAGACGGGCTACACCTTC. Translating gives CASSLGTSEFQTGYTF. Full variable domain (outside the CDR3, taken from reference TRBV5-1 and TRBJ1-2): KAGVTQTPRYLIKTRGQQVTLSCSPISGHRSVSWYQQTPGQGLQFLFEYFSETQRNKGNFPGRFSGRQFSNSRSEMNVSTLELGDSALYLCASSLGTSEFQTGYTFGSGTRLTVV.

This clonotype was found once. This could be a read error, since a much larger clone is one nucleotide away. The chain is built from TRBV28 and TRBJ2-7; 7 positions match TRBD2. Germline V lookup: CDR1 MDHEN, CDR2 SYDVKM. This CDR3 is 16 amino acids long. Trimming at V came to 3 bases and at J to 2 bases, leaving 10 bases not matched to a gene. CDR3 loop: CASSFQGLTEAYEQYF. Written as DNA, the CDR3 is TGTGCCAGCAGTTTTCAGGGACTAACTGAAGCCTACGAGCAGTACTTC.

This clonotype was found a few times. This chain connects TRBV5-1 to TRBJ2-7; 8 nucleotides agree with TRBD2. J was trimmed by 3 bases and V by 6 bases; bases with no gene match: 5. The CDR3 covers 13 residues. Germline lookup yields CDR1 SGHRS and CDR2 YFSETQ. CDR3 in amino acids: CASTGTSIYEQYF. For the CDR3, the DNA is TGCGCCAGCACCGGGACTAGTATCTACGAGCAGTACTTC.

The CDR3 DNA reads TGTGCCAGCAGACCTAACAGGGGTCTTAGCAATCAGCCCCAGCATTTT. Its protein product is CASRPNRGLSNQPQHF. V and J are TRBV28 and TRBJ1-5, with TRBD1 matching over 7 bases. Trimming at V came to 6 bases and at J to 0 bases, leaving 8 bases not matched to a gene. Germline lookup yields CDR1 MDHEN and CDR2 SYDVKM. CDR3 length: 16 amino acids.

The chain joins TRBV10-3 to TRBJ2-7, with D perhaps matching TRBD1 (5 bases). Germline V CDR1 and CDR2: ENHRY, SYGVKD. Trimming cost V 3 bases and J 5 bases, with 11 bases left between them. The CDR3 contains 13 residues. The CDR3 sequence is CAISDPGLNEQYF. The CDR3 region has the DNA TGTGCCATCAGTGACCCAGGGCTCAACGAGCAGTACTTC.

This chain joins TRBV11-2 and TRBJ2-1, with 12 bases matching TRBD2. The CDR3 extends over 16 amino acids. V lost 5 bases and J lost 6; bases outside the gene matches: 8. Germline assignment: CDR1 SGHAT and CDR2 FQNNGV. The CDR3 reads CASSPSGLAGRNEQFF. The CDR3 DNA follows: TGTGCCAGCAGCCCAAGTGGACTAGCGGGACGCAATGAGCAGTTCTTC. The full variable domain, its missing parts supplied by reference TRBV11-2 and TRBJ2-1, is EAGVAQSPRYKIIEKRQSVAFWCNPISGHATLYWYQQILGQGPKLLIQFQNNGVVDDSQLPKDRFSAERLKGVDSTLKIQPAKLEDSAVYLCASSPSGLAGRNEQFFGPGTRLTVL.

The rearrangement uses TRBV18 and TRBJ1-1, with 7 bases lining up with TRBD1. After removal of 0 bases from V and 5 bases from J, the junction contained 9 bases not matched to a gene. The germline gives CDR1 KGHSH, CDR2 LQKENI. CDR3 size: 16 residues. CDR3 region: CASSPPWRQGETEAFF. CDR3 sequence (DNA): TGTGCCAGCTCACCACCGTGGAGGCAGGGGGAGACTGAAGCTTTCTTT.

In its sample, this clonotype was seen a few times. V gene TRBV19 combines with J gene TRBJ1-5; D unclear. The CDR3 is 13 residues long. Germline V gives CDR1 LNHDA, CDR2 SQIVND (reference sequence). With 8 bases removed from V and 3 bases from J, the gap between germline ends came to 11 bases. The CDR3 reads CASGLPSNQPQHF. The CDR3 nucleotides are TGTGCCAGTGGACTTCCCTCCAATCAGCCCCAGCATTTT.